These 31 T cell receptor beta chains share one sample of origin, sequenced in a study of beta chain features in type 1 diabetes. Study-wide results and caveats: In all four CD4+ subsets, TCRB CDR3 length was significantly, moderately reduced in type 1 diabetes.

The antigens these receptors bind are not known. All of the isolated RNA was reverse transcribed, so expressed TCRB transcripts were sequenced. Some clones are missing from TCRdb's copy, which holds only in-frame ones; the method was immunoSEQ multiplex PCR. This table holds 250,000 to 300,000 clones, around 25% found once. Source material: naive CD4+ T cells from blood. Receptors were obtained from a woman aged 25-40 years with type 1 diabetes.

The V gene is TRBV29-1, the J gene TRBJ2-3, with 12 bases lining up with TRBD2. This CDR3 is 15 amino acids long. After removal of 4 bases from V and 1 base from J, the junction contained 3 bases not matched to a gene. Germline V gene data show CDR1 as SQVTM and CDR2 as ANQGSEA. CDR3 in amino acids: CSVVRLAGGTDTQYF. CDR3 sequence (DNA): TGCAGCGTTGTGCGACTAGCGGGGGGCACAGATACGCAGTATTTT.

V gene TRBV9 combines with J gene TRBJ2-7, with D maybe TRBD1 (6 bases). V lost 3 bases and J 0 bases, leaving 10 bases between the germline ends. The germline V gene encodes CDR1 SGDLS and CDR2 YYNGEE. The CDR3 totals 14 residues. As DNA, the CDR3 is TGTGCCAGCAGCGCACAGGGTACCTCCTACGAGCAGTACTTC. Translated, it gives CASSAQGTSYEQYF.

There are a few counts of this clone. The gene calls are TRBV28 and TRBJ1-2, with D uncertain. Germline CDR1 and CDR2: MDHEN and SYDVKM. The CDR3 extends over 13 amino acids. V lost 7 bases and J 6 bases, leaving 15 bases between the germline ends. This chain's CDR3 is CASNNFRRNGYTF. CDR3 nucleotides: TGTGCCAGCAACAACTTCAGGAGGAATGGCTACACCTTC.

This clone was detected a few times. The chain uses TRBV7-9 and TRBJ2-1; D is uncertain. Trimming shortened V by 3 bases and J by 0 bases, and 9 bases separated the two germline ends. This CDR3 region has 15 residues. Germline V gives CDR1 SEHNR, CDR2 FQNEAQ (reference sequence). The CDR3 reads CASSFSRSSYNEQFF. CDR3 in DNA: TGTGCCAGCAGCTTTTCTCGGAGCTCCTACAATGAGCAGTTCTTC.

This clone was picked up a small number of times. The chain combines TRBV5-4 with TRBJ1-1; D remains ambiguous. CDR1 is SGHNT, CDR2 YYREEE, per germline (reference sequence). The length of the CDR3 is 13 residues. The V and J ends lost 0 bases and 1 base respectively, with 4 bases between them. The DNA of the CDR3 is TGTGCCAGCAGCTTGGACTCGAACACTGAAGCTTTCTTT. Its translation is CASSLDSNTEAFF.

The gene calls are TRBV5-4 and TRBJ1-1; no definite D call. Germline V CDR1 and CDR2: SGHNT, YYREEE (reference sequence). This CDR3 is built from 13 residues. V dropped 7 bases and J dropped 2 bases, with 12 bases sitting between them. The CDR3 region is CASRGYTNTEAFF. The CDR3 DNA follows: TGTGCCAGCCGGGGATATACAAACACTGAAGCTTTCTTT.

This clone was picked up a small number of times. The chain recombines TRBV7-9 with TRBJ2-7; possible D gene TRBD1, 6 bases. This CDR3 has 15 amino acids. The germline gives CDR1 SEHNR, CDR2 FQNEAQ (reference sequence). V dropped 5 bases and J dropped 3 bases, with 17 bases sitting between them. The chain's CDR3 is CASSVALTGYYEQYF. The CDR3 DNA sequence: TGTGCCAGCAGCGTGGCCCTAACAGGGTACTACGAGCAGTACTTC.

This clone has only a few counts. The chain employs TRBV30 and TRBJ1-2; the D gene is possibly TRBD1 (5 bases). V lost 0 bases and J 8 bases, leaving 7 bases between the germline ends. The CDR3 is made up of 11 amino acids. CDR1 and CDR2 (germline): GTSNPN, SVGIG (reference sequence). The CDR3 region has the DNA TGTGCCTGGAGTGTACCAGGGGGCTACACCTTC. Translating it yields CAWSVPGGYTF.

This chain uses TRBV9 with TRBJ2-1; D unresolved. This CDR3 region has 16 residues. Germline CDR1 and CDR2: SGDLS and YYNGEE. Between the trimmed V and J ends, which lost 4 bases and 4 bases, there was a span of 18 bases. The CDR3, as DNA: TGTGCCAGCAGCTACGACGAGGCGCCCTTATACAATGAGCAGTTCTTC. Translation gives CASSYDEAPLYNEQFF.

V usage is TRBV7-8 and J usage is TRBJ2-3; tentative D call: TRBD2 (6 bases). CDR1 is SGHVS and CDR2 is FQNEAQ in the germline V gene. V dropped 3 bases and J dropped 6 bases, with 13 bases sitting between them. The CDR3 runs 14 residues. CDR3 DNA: TGTGCCAGCAGCTTGAAACTAGCAGGGGATACGCAGTATTTT. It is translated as CASSLKLAGDTQYF.

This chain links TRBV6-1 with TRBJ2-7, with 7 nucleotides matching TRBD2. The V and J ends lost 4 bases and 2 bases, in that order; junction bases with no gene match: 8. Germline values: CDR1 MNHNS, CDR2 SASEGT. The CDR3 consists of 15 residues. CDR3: CASSAGEGPTYEQYF. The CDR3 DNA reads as TGTGCCAGCAGTGCTGGGGAGGGACCTACCTACGAGCAGTACTTC.

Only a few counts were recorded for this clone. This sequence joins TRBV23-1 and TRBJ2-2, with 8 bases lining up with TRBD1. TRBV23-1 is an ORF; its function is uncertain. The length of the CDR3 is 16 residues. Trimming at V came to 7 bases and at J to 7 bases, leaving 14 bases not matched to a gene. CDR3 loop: CASTQLEQGANGELFF. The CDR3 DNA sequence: TGCGCCAGCACCCAATTAGAGCAGGGGGCCAACGGGGAGCTGTTTTTT.

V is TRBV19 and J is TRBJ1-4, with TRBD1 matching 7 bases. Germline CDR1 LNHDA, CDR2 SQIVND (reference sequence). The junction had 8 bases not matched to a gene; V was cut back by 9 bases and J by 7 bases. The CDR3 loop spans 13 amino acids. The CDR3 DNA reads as TGTGCCAGGAGGGGGCGGGAAGGTGAAAAACTGTTTTTT. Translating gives CARRGREGEKLFF.

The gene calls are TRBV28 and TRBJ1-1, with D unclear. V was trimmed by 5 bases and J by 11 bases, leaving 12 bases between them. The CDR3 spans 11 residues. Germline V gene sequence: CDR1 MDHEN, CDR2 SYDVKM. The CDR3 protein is CASSAVSEAFF. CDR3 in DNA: TGTGCCAGCAGTGCGGTAAGCGAGGCTTTCTTT.

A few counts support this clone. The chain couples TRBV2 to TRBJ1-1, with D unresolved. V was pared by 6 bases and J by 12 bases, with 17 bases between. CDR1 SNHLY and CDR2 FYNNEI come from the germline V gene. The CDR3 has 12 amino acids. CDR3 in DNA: TGTGCCAGCAGGGGGAGGGTCGTGGTGCCTTTCTTT. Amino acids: CASRGRVVVPFF.

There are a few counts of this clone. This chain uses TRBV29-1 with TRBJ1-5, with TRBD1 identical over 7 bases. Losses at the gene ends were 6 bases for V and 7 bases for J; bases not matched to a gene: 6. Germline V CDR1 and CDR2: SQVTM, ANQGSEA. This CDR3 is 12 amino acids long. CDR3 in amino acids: CSVADREQPQHF. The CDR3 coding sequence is TGCAGCGTAGCCGACAGGGAACAGCCCCAGCATTTT.

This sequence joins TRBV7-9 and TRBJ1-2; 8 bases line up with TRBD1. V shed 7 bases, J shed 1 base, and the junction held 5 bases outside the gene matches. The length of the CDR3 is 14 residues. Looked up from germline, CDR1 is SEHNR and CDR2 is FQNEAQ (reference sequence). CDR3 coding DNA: TGTGCCAGCACCAACAGGGGGGGTAACTATGGCTACACCTTC. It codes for CASTNRGGNYGYTF.

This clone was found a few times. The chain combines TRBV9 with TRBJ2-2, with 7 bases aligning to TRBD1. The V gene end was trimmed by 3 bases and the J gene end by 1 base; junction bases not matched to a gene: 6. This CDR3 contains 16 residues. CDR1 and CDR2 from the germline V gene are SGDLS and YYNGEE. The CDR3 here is CASSARTGWNTGELFF. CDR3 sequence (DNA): TGTGCCAGCAGCGCAAGGACAGGCTGGAACACCGGGGAGCTGTTTTTT.

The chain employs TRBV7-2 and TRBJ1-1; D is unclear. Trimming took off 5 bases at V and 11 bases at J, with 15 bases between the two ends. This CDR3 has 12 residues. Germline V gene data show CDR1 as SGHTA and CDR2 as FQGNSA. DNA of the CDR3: TGTGCCAGCAGCCTACGTTTAATGGAGGCTTTCTTT. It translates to CASSLRLMEAFF.

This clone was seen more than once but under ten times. The DNA of the CDR3 is TGCGCCAGCAGCCGCGCCACTAGCGGGAGGACAGAGACCCAGTACTTC. As protein: CASSRATSGRTETQYF. The rearrangement links TRBV4-1 to TRBJ2-5, with 12 bases fitting TRBD2. V lost 4 bases, J lost 4 bases, and 7 bases stayed unmatched. The length of the CDR3 is 16 residues. CDR1 MGHRA and CDR2 YSYEKL come from the germline V gene.

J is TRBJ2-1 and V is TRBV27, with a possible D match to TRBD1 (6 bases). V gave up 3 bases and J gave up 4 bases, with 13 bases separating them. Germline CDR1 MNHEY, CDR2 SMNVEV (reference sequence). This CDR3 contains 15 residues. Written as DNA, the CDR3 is TGTGCCAGCAGTTTTCCGGGACATAGGTACAATGAGCAGTTCTTC. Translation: CASSFPGHRYNEQFF.

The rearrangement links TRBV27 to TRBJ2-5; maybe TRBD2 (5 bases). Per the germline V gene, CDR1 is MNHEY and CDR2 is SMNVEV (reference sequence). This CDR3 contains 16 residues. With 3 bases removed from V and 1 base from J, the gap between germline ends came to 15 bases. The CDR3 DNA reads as TGTGCCAGCAGTTTCGCCGCCTCGGGATCCCAAGAGACCCAGTACTTC. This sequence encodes CASSFAASGSQETQYF.

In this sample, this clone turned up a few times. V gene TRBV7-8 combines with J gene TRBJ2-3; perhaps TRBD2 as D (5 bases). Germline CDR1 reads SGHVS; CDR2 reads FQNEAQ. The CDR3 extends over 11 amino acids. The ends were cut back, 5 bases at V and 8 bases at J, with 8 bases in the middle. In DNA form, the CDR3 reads TGTGCCAGCAGCCCGCGGGTTACGCAGTATTTT. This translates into CASSPRVTQYF.

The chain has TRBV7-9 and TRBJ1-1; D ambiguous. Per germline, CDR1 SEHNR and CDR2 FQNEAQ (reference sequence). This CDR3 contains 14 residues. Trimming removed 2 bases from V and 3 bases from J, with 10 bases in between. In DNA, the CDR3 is TGTGCCAGCAGCTTAATGATGGAGGACACTGAAGCTTTCTTT. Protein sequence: CASSLMMEDTEAFF.

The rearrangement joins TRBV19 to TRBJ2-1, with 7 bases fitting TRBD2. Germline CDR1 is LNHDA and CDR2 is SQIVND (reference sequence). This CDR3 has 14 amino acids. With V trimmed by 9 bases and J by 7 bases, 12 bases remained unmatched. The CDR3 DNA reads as TGTGCCAGCCTCAGCCTCAGCGGGGTAAATGAGCAGTTCTTC. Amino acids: CASLSLSGVNEQFF.

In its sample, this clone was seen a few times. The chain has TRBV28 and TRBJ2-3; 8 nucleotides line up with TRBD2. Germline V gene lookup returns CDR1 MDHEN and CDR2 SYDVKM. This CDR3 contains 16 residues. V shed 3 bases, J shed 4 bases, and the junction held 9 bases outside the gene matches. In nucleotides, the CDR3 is TGTGCCAGCAGTTTGGCGGGGGGCGGAAATCCAGATACGCAGTATTTT. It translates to CASSLAGGGNPDTQYF.

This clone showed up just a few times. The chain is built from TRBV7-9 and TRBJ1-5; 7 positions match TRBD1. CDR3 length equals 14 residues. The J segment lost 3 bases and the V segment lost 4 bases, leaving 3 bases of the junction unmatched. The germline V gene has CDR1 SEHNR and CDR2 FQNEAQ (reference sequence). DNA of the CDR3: TGTGCCAGCAGCTGGACAGGCAACAATCAGCCCCAGCATTTT. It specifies CASSWTGNNQPQHF. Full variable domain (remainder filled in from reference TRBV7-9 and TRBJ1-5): DTGVSQNPRHKITKRGQNVTFRCDPISEHNRLYWYRQTLGQGPEFLTYFQNEAQLEKSRLLSDRFSAERPKGSFSTLEIQRTEQGDSAMYLCASSWTGNNQPQHFGDGTRLSIL.

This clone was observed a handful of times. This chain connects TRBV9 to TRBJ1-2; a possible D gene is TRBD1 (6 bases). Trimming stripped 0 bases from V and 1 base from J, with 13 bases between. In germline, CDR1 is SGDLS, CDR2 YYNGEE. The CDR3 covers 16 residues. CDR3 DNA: TGTGCCAGCAGCGTAGCGCAGGGGCCTTTTAACTATGGCTACACCTTC. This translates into CASSVAQGPFNYGYTF. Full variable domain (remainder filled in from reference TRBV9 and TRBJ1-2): DSGVTQTPKHLITATGQRVTLRCSPRSGDLSVYWYQQSLDQGLQFLIQYYNGEERAKGNILERFSAQQFPDLHSELNLSSLELGDSALYFCASSVAQGPFNYGYTFGSGTRLTVV.

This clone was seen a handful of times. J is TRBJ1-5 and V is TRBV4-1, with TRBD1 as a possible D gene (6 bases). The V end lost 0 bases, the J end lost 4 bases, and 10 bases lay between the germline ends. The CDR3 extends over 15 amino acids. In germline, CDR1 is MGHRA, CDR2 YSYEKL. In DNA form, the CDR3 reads TGCGCCAGCAGCCAAGATCGGGACATAAATCAGCCCCAGCATTTT. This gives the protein CASSQDRDINQPQHF.

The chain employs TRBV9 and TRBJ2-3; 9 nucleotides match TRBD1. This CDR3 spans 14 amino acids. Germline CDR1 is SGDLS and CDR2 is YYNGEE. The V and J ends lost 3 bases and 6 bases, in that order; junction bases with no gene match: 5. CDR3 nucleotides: TGTGCCAGCAGCGCCGGACAGGGGCTGGATACGCAGTATTTT. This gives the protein CASSAGQGLDTQYF.

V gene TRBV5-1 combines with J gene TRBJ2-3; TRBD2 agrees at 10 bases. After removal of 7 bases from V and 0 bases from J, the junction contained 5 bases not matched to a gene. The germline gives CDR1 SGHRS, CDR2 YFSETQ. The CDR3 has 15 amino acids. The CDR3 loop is CASVAGGHSTDTQYF. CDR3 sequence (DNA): TGCGCCAGCGTAGCGGGAGGTCATAGCACAGATACGCAGTATTTT.